The clone carrying this T cell receptor (beta chain) was seen more than once but under ten times. Its antigen is undetermined. This sequence may be a read error, since a much larger clone differs from it by one base. This sample was taken from a study of CD8 T cells in ankylosing spondylitis. General observations from the study: Earlier work had already found some motif variants in reactive arthritis synovial fluid and blood.

The germline V gene encodes CDR1 MNHEY and CDR2 SVGEGT. The CDR3 length is 14 residues. Trimming cost V 2 bases and J 3 bases; bases outside gene matches: 2. MiXCR was run by TCRdb on the 5' RACE reads, yielding one entry per CDR3 protein. The repertoire includes fewer than 180,000 distinct CDR3 sequences, around two fifths of them detected once, and roughly 15% sits in the top ten. Sequences were obtained from synovial fluid, either unsorted or a sorted T cell fraction (not recorded which). The sequence was obtained from a male donor with ankylosing spondylitis. The V call is TRBV6-2 or TRBV6-3, the J call TRBJ2-7, with 9 bases matching TRBD2. Here the CDR3 DNA reads TGTGCCAGCAGTTACGGGACTAGCAGCTACGAGCAGTACTTC. This translates into CASSYGTSSYEQYF.